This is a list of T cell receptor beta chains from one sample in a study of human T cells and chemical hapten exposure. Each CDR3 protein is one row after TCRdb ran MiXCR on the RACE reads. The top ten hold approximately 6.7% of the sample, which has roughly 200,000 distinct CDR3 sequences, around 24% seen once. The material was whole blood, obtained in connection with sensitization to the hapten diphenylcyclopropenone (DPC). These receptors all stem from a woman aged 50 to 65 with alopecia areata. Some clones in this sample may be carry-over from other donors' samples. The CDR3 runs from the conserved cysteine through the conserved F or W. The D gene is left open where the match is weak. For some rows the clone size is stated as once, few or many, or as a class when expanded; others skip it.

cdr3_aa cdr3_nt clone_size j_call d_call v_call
CASSYGAGSGTDTQYF TGTGCCAGCAGTTACGGAGCGGGAAGCGGGACAGATACGCAGTATTTT - TRBJ2-3 TRBD2 TRBV6-2/TRBV6-3
CASSKREGPSYYGYTF TGTGCCAGCAGCAAAAGGGAGGGCCCAAGTTACTATGGCTACACCTTC - TRBJ1-2 - TRBV21-1
CSVEDESYPYEQYF TGCAGCGTTGAAGATGAATCTTACCCCTACGAGCAGTACTTC - TRBJ2-7 - TRBV29-1
CASSQGDSQYF TGCGCCAGCAGCCAAGGAGATTCGCAGTATTTT - TRBJ2-3 - TRBV4-1
CASSLALTGDGTNEKLFF TGTGCCAGCTCACTTGCCCTGACAGGGGACGGAACTAATGAAAAACTGTTTTTT - TRBJ1-4 TRBD1 TRBV18
CSVEDNIHLTAQYF TGCAGCGTTGAAGATAACATCCATCTCACGGCCCAGTACTTC - TRBJ2-5 - TRBV29-1
CSAPRTAREQFF TGCAGTGCACCCCGGACGGCGAGGGAGCAGTTCTTC - TRBJ2-1 - TRBV20-1
CASSLGQGIYNEQFF TGCGCCAGCAGCCTCGGACAGGGGATCTACAATGAGCAGTTCTTC - TRBJ2-1 TRBD1 TRBV5-1
CSVETGVGYNEQFF TGCAGCGTTGAAACGGGAGTAGGGTACAATGAGCAGTTCTTC - TRBJ2-1 - TRBV29-1
CSVGQGTGTGELFF TGCAGCGTTGGACAGGGAACCGGCACCGGGGAGCTGTTTTTT few TRBJ2-2 TRBD1 TRBV29-1
CASSQEGQGPTYGYTF TGCGCCAGCAGCCAAGAGGGACAGGGACCGACCTATGGCTACACCTTC - TRBJ1-2 TRBD1 TRBV4-1
CASSTPAGELFF TGTGCCAGCAGTACCCCGGCCGGGGAGCTGTTTTTT - TRBJ2-2 - TRBV6-6
CSVRGGRETQYF TGCAGCGTACGGGGAGGCCGTGAGACCCAGTACTTC - TRBJ2-5 - TRBV29-1
CASSLGQGGNTIYF TGTGCCAGCAGTTTAGGTCAGGGCGGAAACACCATATATTTT - TRBJ1-3 - TRBV12-3/TRBV12-4
CASSGGTDTQYF TGTGCCAGCAGTGGCGGGACAGATACGCAGTATTTT - TRBJ2-3 - TRBV28
CASSGGGGTGDQPQHF TGTGCCAGCAGCGGAGGTGGGGGGACAGGGGACCAGCCCCAGCATTTT few TRBJ1-5 TRBD1 TRBV9
CASSPTGALANYGYTF TGTGCCAGCAGCCCGACAGGGGCGCTCGCTAACTATGGCTACACCTTC - TRBJ1-2 TRBD1 TRBV7-9
CSVGSGTGGPSSGNTIYF TGCAGCGTTGGATCCGGGACAGGGGGCCCTTCCTCTGGAAACACCATATATTTT many TRBJ1-3 TRBD1 TRBV29-1
CASSEAVQRSTDTQYF TGTGCCAGCAGTGAAGCGGTTCAGCGGAGCACAGATACGCAGTATTTT - TRBJ2-3 - TRBV2
CSAREDWAPNTEAFF TGCAGTGCTAGAGAGGACTGGGCTCCGAACACTGAAGCTTTCTTT few TRBJ1-1 - TRBV20-1
CASSFGTGSLEQYF TGTGCCAGCAGCTTCGGGACAGGGTCTCTCGAGCAGTACTTC - TRBJ2-7 TRBD1 TRBV5-6
CSAQDRGLTNEKLFF TGCAGTGCCCAGGACAGGGGGCTGACTAATGAAAAACTGTTTTTT few TRBJ1-4 TRBD1 TRBV20-1
CASSSGTGAEWQTQYF TGCGCCAGCAGCTCCGGGACAGGGGCCGAATGGCAGACCCAGTACTTC - TRBJ2-5 TRBD1 TRBV4-1
CASSLRSDTGELFF TGTGCCAGCAGTTTAAGGTCGGACACCGGGGAGCTGTTTTTT once TRBJ2-2 - TRBV28
CASSYHGDTYNYEQYF TGTGCCAGCAGTTACCACGGGGACACCTACAACTACGAGCAGTACTTC few TRBJ2-7 - TRBV6-2/TRBV6-3
CASKLPSTDTQYF TGCGCCAGCAAGCTCCCTAGCACAGATACGCAGTATTTT - TRBJ2-3 - TRBV5-1
CASIHHTQYF TGCGCCAGCATTCACCATACGCAGTATTTT many TRBJ2-3 - TRBV5-1
CSVAGTKSTDTQYF TGCAGCGTTGCCGGGACAAAGAGCACAGATACGCAGTATTTT - TRBJ2-3 - TRBV29-1